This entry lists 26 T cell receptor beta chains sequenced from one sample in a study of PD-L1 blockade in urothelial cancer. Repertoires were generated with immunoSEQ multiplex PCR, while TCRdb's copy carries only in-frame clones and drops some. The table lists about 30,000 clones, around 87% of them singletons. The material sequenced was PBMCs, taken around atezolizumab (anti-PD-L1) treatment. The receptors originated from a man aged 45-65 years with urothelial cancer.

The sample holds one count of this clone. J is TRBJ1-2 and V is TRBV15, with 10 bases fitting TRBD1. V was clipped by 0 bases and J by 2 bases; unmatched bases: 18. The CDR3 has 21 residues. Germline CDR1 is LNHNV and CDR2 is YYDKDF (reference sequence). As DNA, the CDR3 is TGTGCCACCAGCAGAGATCGGGTCCTTCGGGACAGGGGTGGATTGAACTATGGCTACACCTTC. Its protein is CATSRDRVLRDRGGLNYGYTF.

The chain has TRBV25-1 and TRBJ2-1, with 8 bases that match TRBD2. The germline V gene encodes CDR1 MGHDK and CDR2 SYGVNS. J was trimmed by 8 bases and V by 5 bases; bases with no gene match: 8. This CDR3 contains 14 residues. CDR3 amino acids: CASSNEREWHEQFF. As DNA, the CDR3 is TGTGCCAGCAGTAACGAGCGGGAGTGGCATGAGCAGTTCTTC.

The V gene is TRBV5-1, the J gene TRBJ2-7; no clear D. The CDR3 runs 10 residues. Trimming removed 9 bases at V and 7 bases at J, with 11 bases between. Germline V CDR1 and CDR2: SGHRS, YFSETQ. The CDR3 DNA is TGCGCCATCCTGAACCGGGAGCAGTACTTC. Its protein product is CAILNREQYF.

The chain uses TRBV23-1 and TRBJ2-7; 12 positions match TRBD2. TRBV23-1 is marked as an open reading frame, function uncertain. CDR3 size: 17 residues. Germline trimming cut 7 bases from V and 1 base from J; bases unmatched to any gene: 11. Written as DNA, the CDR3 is TGCGCCAGCACTAGACTAGCGGGAGTTCCCCCTTCCTACGAGCAGTACTTC. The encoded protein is CASTRLAGVPPSYEQYF.

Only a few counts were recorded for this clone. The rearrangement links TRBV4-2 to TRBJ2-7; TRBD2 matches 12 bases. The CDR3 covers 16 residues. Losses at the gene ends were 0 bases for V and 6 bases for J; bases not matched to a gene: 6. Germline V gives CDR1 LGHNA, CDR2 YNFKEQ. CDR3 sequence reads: CASSQDASGGAAEQYF. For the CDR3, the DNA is TGTGCCAGCAGCCAAGATGCTAGCGGGGGGGCCGCCGAGCAGTACTTC.

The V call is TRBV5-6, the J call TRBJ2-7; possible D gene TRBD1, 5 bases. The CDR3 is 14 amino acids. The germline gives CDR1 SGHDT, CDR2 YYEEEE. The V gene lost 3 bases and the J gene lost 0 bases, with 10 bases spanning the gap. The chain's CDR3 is CASSSGHLSYEQYF. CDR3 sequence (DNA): TGTGCCAGCAGCTCAGGACACCTCTCCTACGAGCAGTACTTC.

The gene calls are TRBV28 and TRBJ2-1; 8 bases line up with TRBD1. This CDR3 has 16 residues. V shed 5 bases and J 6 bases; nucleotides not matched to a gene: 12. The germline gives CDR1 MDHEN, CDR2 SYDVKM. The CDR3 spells CASSTLTGVSFNEQFF. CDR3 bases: TGTGCCAGCAGTACCCTGACAGGGGTGTCATTCAATGAGCAGTTCTTC.

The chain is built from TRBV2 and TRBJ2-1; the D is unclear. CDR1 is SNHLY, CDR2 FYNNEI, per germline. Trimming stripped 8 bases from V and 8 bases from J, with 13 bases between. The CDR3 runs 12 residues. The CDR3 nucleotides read TGTGCCAGCGTCGGCTCCCGGGATGAGCAGTTCTTC. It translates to CASVGSRDEQFF.

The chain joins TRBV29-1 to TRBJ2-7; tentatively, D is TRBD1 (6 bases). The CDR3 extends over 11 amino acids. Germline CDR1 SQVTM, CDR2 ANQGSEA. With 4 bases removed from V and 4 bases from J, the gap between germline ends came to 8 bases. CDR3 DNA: TGCAGCGTTGGACAGGTATACGAGCAGTACTTC. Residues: CSVGQVYEQYF.

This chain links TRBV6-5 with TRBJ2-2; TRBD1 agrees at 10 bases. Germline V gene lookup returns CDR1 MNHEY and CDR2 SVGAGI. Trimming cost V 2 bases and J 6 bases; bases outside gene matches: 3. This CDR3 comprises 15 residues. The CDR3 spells CASSYGTGVSGELFF. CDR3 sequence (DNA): TGTGCCAGCAGTTACGGGACAGGGGTGTCCGGGGAGCTGTTTTTT.

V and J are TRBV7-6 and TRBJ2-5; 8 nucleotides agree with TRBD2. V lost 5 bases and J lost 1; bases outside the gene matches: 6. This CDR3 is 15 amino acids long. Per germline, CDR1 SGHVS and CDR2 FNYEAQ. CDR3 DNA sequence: TGTGCCAGCAGCGGGGGGGCGGGGGGCCAAGAGACCCAGTACTTC. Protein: CASSGGAGGQETQYF.

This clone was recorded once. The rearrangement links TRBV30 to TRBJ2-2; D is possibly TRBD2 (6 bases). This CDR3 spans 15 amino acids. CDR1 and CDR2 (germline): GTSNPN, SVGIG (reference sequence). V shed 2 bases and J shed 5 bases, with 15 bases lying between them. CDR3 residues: CAWSNRGFGTGELFF. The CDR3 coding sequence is TGTGCCTGGAGTAACCGGGGGTTCGGGACCGGGGAGCTGTTTTTT.

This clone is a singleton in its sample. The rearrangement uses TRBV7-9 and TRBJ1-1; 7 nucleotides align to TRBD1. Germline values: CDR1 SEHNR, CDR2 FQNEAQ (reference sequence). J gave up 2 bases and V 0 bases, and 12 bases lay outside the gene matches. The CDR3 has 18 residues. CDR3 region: CASSLAPPGQRKNTEAFF. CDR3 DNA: TGTGCCAGCAGCTTAGCCCCCCCGGGACAGCGTAAAAACACTGAAGCTTTCTTT.

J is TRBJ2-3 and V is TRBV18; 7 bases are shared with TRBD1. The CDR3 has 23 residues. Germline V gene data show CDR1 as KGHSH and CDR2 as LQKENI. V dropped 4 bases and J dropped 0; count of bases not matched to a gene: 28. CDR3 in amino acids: CASSHSGTVFPSTWGTSTDTQYF. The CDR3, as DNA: TGTGCCAGCTCACACTCCGGGACAGTGTTTCCCTCCACTTGGGGCACTAGCACAGATACGCAGTATTTT.

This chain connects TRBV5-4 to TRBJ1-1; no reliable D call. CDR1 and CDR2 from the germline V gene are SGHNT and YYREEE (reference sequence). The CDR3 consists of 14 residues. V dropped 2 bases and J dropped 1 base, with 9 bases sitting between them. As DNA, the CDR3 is TGTGCCAGCAGCTTACTCCAGGAGAACACTGAAGCTTTCTTT. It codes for CASSLLQENTEAFF.

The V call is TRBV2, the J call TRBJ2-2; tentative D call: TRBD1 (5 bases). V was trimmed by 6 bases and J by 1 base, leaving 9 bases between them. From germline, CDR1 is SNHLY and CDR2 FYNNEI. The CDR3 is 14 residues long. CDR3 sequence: CASRSQGNTGELFF. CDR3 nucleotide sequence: TGTGCCAGCAGGAGTCAGGGGAACACCGGGGAGCTGTTTTTT.

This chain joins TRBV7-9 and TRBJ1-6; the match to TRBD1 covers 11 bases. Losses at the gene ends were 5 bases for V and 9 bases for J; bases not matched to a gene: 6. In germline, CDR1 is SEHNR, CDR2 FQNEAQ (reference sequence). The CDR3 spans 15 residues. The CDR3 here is CASSPSGTGGSPLHF. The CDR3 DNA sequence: TGTGCCAGCAGCCCGTCCGGGACAGGGGGTTCACCCCTCCACTTT.

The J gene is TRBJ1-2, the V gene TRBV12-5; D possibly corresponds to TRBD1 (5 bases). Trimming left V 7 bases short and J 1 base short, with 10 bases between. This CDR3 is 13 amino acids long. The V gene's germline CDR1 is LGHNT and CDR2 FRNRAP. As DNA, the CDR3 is TGTGCTAGTGCCCTGACAGTTAACTATGGCTACACCTTC. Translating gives CASALTVNYGYTF.

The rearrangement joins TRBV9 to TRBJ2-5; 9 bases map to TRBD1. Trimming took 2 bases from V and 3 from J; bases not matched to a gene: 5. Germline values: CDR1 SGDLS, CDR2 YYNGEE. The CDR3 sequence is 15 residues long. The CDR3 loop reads CASSVTGTGKETQYF. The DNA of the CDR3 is TGTGCCAGCAGCGTTACCGGGACAGGGAAAGAGACCCAGTACTTC. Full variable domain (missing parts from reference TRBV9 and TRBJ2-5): DSGVTQTPKHLITATGQRVTLRCSPRSGDLSVYWYQQSLDQGLQFLIQYYNGEERAKGNILERFSAQQFPDLHSELNLSSLELGDSALYFCASSVTGTGKETQYFGPGTRLLVL.

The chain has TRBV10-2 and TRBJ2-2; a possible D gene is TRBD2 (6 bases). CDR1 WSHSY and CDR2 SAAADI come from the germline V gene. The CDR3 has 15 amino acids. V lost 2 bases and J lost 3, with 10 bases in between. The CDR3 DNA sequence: TGCGCCAGCAGTGAGGTCGGAGGGGACACCGGGGAGCTGTTTTTT. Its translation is CASSEVGGDTGELFF.

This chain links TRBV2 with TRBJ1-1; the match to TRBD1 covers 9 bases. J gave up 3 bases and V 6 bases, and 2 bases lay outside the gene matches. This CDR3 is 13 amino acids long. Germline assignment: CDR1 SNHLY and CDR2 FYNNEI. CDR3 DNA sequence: TGTGCCAGCAGAAGACAGGGGGACACTGAAGCTTTCTTT. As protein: CASRRQGDTEAFF.

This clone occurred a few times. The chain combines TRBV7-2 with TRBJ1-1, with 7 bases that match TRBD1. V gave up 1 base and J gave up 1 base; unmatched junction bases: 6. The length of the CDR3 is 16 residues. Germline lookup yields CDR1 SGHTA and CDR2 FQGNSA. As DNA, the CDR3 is TGTGCCAGCAGCTTAGTAAGGGGGCGGGGGAACACTGAAGCTTTCTTT. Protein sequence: CASSLVRGRGNTEAFF.

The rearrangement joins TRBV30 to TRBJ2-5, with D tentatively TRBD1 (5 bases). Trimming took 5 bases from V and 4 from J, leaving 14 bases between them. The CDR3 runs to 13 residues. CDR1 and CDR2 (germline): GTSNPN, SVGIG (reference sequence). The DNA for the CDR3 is TGTGCCTGGGACGTGGGCAGGGCAGAGACCCAGTACTTC. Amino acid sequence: CAWDVGRAETQYF.

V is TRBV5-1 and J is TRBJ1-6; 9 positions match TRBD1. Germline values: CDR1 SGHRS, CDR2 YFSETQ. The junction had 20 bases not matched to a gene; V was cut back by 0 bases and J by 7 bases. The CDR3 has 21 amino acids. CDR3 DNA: TGCGCCAGCAGCTTGGGAATAGGACAGGGGTGGCGAGGCATAGGGAATTCACCCCTCCACTTT. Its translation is CASSLGIGQGWRGIGNSPLHF.

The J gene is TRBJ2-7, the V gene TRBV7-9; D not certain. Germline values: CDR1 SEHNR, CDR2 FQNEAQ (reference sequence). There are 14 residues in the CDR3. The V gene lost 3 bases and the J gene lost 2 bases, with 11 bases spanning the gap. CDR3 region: CASSFHGEPYEQYF. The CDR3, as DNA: TGTGCCAGCAGCTTCCACGGTGAGCCCTACGAGCAGTACTTC.

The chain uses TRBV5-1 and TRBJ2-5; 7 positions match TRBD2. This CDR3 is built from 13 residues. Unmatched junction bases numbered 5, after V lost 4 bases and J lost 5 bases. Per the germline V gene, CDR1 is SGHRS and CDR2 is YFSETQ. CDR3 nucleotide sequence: TGCGCCAGCAGCCCTAAGGGAGGGGAGACCCAGTACTTC. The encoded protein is CASSPKGGETQYF.